This T cell receptor (beta chain) was recorded in a study of human T cells and chemical hapten exposure. MiXCR was run by TCRdb on the RACE reads, yielding one entry per CDR3 protein. The sample holds some 70,000 distinct CDR3 sequences, about 32% seen once. The germline V and J ends were trimmed by 6 bases and 1 base, with 13 bases remaining between them. CDR3 length: 15 amino acids. Germline V gene lookup returns CDR1 SNHLY and CDR2 FYNNEI. Regarding time point: patch test 1, 2 weeks after DPC sensitization. Treatment described: therapeutic diphenylcyclopropenone sensitization with weekly scalp DPC.

This chain uses TRBV2 with TRBJ1-3; no clear D. The sample here was whole blood, taken in connection with sensitization to the hapten diphenylcyclopropenone (DPC). The receptor's source is a man aged 35 to 55 with alopecia areata. Some clones in this sample may be carry-over from other donors' samples. CDR3 DNA sequence: TGTGCCAGCAGGGATCCTTTCCTTTCTGGAAACACCATATATTTT. Protein sequence: CASRDPFLSGNTIYF.